A selection of T cell receptor beta chains follows, all from one sample in a study of CD8 T cells in Susac syndrome. Each CDR3 protein is one row after TCRdb ran MiXCR on the immunoSEQ multiplex PCR reads. Here the sample spans over 120,000 distinct CDR3 sequences, approximately 95% being singletons. The sample consisted of CD4+ T cells from PBMCs. Receptors originate from a human donor in good health. Both conserved end residues are part of each CDR3. Each record gives: V gene, J gene, clone size, D gene, CDR3 DNA, CDR3 protein. The D gene is left open where the match is weak. For some rows the clone size is stated as once, few or many, or as a class when expanded; others skip it.

>TRBV3-1|TRBJ1-4|.|TRBD1
TGTGCCAGCAGCTCAAGGGTAGAGGGGGCAGTAGAAAAACTGTTTTTT
CASSSRVEGAVEKLFF
>TRBV5-4|TRBJ2-7|.|.
TGTGCCAGCAGCCCCCAGGGTCGCGAGCAGTACTTC
CASSPQGREQYF
>TRBV4-1|TRBJ1-2|.|.
TGCGCCAGCAGCCAAGCCGGCTGGGACATCTATGGCTACACCTTC
CASSQAGWDIYGYTF
>TRBV12-3/TRBV12-4|TRBJ1-1|.|.
TGTGCCAGCAGGAGGGCTGGGAGGATCTGGGTTTTCTTT
CASRRAGRIWVFF
>TRBV12-3/TRBV12-4|TRBJ2-7|.|TRBD2
TGTGCCAGCAGTTCAGCGATGACTAGCGGGAAGTACGAGCAGTACTTC
CASSSAMTSGKYEQYF
>TRBV5-1|TRBJ2-3|once|.
TGCGCCAGCAGCTTGCGGCAGGGGAGCACAGATACGCAGTATTTT
CASSLRQGSTDTQYF
>TRBV2|TRBJ2-1|.|TRBD2
TGTGCCAGCAGTGTTACTAGCGGCTACAATGAGCAGTTCTTC
CASSVTSGYNEQFF
>TRBV20-1|TRBJ2-7|once|.
TGCAGTGCTAGGACCGTAGACGAGCAGTACTTC
CSARTVDEQYF
>TRBV20-1|TRBJ2-1|.|.
TGCAGTGCTAGCGGGGGCTCCTACAATGAGCAGTTCTTC
CSASGGSYNEQFF
>TRBV6-2/TRBV6-3|TRBJ2-7|few|TRBD2
TGTGCCAGCAAGAGACTAGCGGACAACTCCTACGAGCAGTACTTC
CASKRLADNSYEQYF
>TRBV21-1|TRBJ2-5|.|.
TGTGCCAGCATCCGGGAGACTCAGGGAGGGGAGACCCAGTACTTC
CASIRETQGGETQYF
>TRBV6-5|TRBJ1-2|few|.
TGTGCCAGCAGTTACGGGTGGGCTGACTATGGCTACACCTTC
CASSYGWADYGYTF
>TRBV7-2|TRBJ1-5|.|TRBD1
TGTGCCAGCAGCTTAGCGACCGGGACAGGAGTAGGGCCCCAGCATTTT
CASSLATGTGVGPQHF
>TRBV7-6|TRBJ1-1|.|.
TGTGCCAGCAGCTTAGCTCCTATGACAGTCATGAACACTGAAGCTTTCTTT
CASSLAPMTVMNTEAFF
>TRBV5-4|TRBJ1-4|.|.
TGTGCCAGCAGCTTGGTGGGGGGAGTAGGTGAAAAACTGTTTTTT
CASSLVGGVGEKLFF
>TRBV5-1|TRBJ2-7|.|TRBD1
TGCGCCAGCAGGGATCAACAGGGGCCGTACGAGCAGTACTTC
CASRDQQGPYEQYF
>TRBV12-3/TRBV12-4|TRBJ1-5|.|.
TGTGCCAGCAGTCCCCAATTTAGCAATCAGCCCCAGCATTTT
CASSPQFSNQPQHF
>TRBV25-1|TRBJ2-2|.|.
TGTGCCAGCAGCCGACAGGGGGAGCTGTTTTTT
CASSRQGELFF
>TRBV6-5|TRBJ1-6|.|.
TGTGCCAGCAGTTACTCTGTGGGTGGGGACAACCTCCACTTT
CASSYSVGGDNLHF
>TRBV20-1|TRBJ2-5|.|.
TGCAGTGCTAGAGCAGGGGCGGGGGAGACCCAGTACTTC
CSARAGAGETQYF
>TRBV20-1|TRBJ2-2|.|.
TGCAGTGCTAGAGGGGGAAAGGTGAACACCGGGGAGCTGTTTTTT
CSARGGKVNTGELFF
>TRBV10-3|TRBJ2-6|once|.
TGTGCCACCCACGACTCTGGGGCCAACGTCCTGACTTTC
CATHDSGANVLTF
>TRBV29-1|TRBJ2-3|.|TRBD1
TGCAGCGCCTTTTCGGACAGGGGCACAGATACGCAGTATTTT
CSAFSDRGTDTQYF
>TRBV2|TRBJ2-3|.|TRBD2
TGTGCCAGCAGGGCCGCTAGCGGTACGAGCACTAGCACAGATACGCAGTATTTT
CASRAASGTSTSTDTQYF
>TRBV19|TRBJ1-5|.|.
TGTTCCTCGACTTTCGGGGATCAGCCCCAGCATTTT
CSSTFGDQPQHF
>TRBV9|TRBJ2-5|.|TRBD2
TGTGCCAGCAGCCGCCGGACTAGCGGGGGGGAGACCCAGTACTTC
CASSRRTSGGETQYF
>TRBV19|TRBJ1-2|.|.
TGTGCCAGTAGTTCGGACGGTGGTGGCTACACCTTC
CASSSDGGGYTF
>TRBV12-3/TRBV12-4|TRBJ2-3|.|TRBD2
TGTGCCAGCAGTTCGACTAGCGGGCACACAGATACGCAGTATTTT
CASSSTSGHTDTQYF
>TRBV5-4|TRBJ1-1|.|.
TGTGCCAGCAGCCCCGGGTTAATGAACACTGAAGCTTTCTTT
CASSPGLMNTEAFF
>TRBV7-6|TRBJ2-5|once|.
TGTGCCAGCAGCTTAGCTTCGGGGGCCCAAGAGACCCAGTACTTC
CASSLASGAQETQYF
>TRBV19|TRBJ1-1|.|TRBD1
TGTGCCAGTAGCTCGATCGGACAGGCGAACACTGAAGCTTTCTTT
CASSSIGQANTEAFF
>TRBV20-1|TRBJ2-6|.|.
TGCAGTGCTAGGCCCCATAGGGTGTCTGGGGCCAACGTCCTGACTTTC
CSARPHRVSGANVLTF
>TRBV20-1|TRBJ2-5|.|TRBD1
TGCAGTGCTACTCCCCCGACAGGGTGGGGGGAGACCCAGTACTTC
CSATPPTGWGETQYF
>TRBV5-1|TRBJ2-5|.|.
TGCGCCAGCAGCGCCGGTAATTCACAAGAGACCCAGTACTTC
CASSAGNSQETQYF
>TRBV7-2|TRBJ2-1|.|.
TGTGCCAGCAGCTTTTCCCCGGGACTTTTAGAGCAGTTCTTC
CASSFSPGLLEQFF
>TRBV12-3/TRBV12-4|TRBJ2-5|.|TRBD2
TGTGCCAGCAGTTTATATAGCGGGAGCCCTCAAGAGACCCAGTACTTC
CASSLYSGSPQETQYF
>TRBV28|TRBJ2-3|.|TRBD1
TGTGCCAGCAGTCGACAGGGTCATCGCACAGATACGCAGTATTTT
CASSRQGHRTDTQYF
>TRBV19|TRBJ2-2|.|.
TGTGCCAGTAGTATTTTGCTCGCCGGGGAGCTGTTTTTT
CASSILLAGELFF
>TRBV24-1|TRBJ2-1|.|.
TGTGCCACCAGAGGCTCCGATCCTAACAATGAGCAGTTCTTC
CATRGSDPNNEQFF
>TRBV5-1|TRBJ1-2|.|.
TGCGCCAGCAGCTTTCAAGGGGACGATGGCTACACCTTC
CASSFQGDDGYTF
>TRBV7-9|TRBJ2-1|.|TRBD1
TGTGCCAGCAGCCGCTTGACAGGGAAGGTAAATGAGCAGTTCTTC
CASSRLTGKVNEQFF
>TRBV5-1|TRBJ2-1|.|TRBD2
TGCGCCAGCAGCTATAATTCGGCCCAGCGGGAGGGCAATGAGCAGTTCTTC
CASSYNSAQREGNEQFF
>TRBV19|TRBJ2-3|.|TRBD1
TGTGCCAGTAGTATAGGGGACAGTAATACGCAGTATTTT
CASSIGDSNTQYF
>TRBV11-1|TRBJ2-1|.|TRBD2
TGTGCCAGCAGGCCCACTAGCGGCCACAATGAGCAGTTCTTC
CASRPTSGHNEQFF
>TRBV3-1|TRBJ1-2|.|.
TGTGCCAGCAGCCAAGATCCGGGAGAAAGCTATGGCTACACCTTC
CASSQDPGESYGYTF
>TRBV2|TRBJ2-3|.|.
TGTGCCAGCAGTGAAGAGGCTAGCCCTAGCACAGATACGCAGTATTTT
CASSEEASPSTDTQYF
>TRBV27|TRBJ2-2|.|.
TGTGCCAGCAGTTTAAGGGGACAAAACACCGGGGAGCTGTTTTTT
CASSLRGQNTGELFF
>TRBV24-1|TRBJ1-5|.|.
TGTGCCACCAGTGATTTGCTATTCGATCAGCCCCAGCATTTT
CATSDLLFDQPQHF